Below, 7 T cell receptor beta chains from the same sample are listed, as sequenced in a study of blood T cell repertoires in COVID-19. Profiled with immunoSEQ multiplex PCR; TCRdb holds only in-frame clones, not every one. There are 190,000 or so clones in the sample; about 95% occur only once, and roughly 0.7% lies in the top ten. The sequencing input was peripheral blood. The receptors were gathered from a man between 25 and 39 years old with COVID-19, enrolled during active disease.

Notes on this clone: At one boundary the junction diverges from the germline segment, which might be a read error. The genes are TRBV5-1 and TRBJ2-3; 8 bases fit TRBD1. Looked up from germline, CDR1 is SGHRS and CDR2 is YFSETQ. The CDR3 runs to 14 residues. The CDR3: CASTLGRGLDTQYF. The DNA of the CDR3 is TGCGCCAGCACCTTGGGCAGGGGGCTGGATACGCAGTATTTT.

This clone was counted a single time. The V call is TRBV5-1, the J call TRBJ2-3; 9 bases are shared with TRBD1. CDR1 is SGHRS and CDR2 is YFSETQ in the germline V gene. The CDR3 is 15 residues long. Trimming removed 6 bases from V and 2 bases from J; junction bases left unmatched: 7. The CDR3: CASIFGDRDTDTQYF. CDR3 bases: TGCGCCAGCATTTTCGGGGACAGGGACACAGATACGCAGTATTTT.

This chain uses TRBV4-1 with TRBJ2-7, with 9 nucleotides matching TRBD1. Trimming removed 7 bases from V and 2 bases from J; junction bases left unmatched: 6. The CDR3 extends over 14 amino acids. The germline gives CDR1 MGHRA, CDR2 YSYEKL. The CDR3 is CASKTGTGTYEQYF. The CDR3 nucleotides are TGCGCCAGCAAAACAGGGACAGGGACCTACGAGCAGTACTTC.

V is TRBV30 and J is TRBJ2-1, with D possibly TRBD1 on 5 matching bases. The ends were cut back, 1 base at V and 0 bases at J, with 10 bases in the middle. This CDR3 comprises 15 residues. Germline CDR1 and CDR2: GTSNPN and SVGIG (reference sequence). The CDR3 DNA is TGTGCCTGGAGTGCAGGGCAGAGCTCCTACAATGAGCAGTTCTTC. Amino acid sequence: CAWSAGQSSYNEQFF.

The chain is built from TRBV13 and TRBJ1-3, with D perhaps matching TRBD1 (5 bases). The CDR3 length is 16 residues. CDR1 PRHDT and CDR2 FYEKMQ come from the germline V gene (reference sequence). The V gene lost 1 base and the J gene lost 0 bases, with 10 bases spanning the gap. The CDR3 sequence: CASSLVQALSGNTIYF. As DNA, the CDR3 is TGTGCCAGCAGCTTAGTACAGGCCCTCTCTGGAAACACCATATATTTT.

The CDR3 region is CASRWLGLAGENTGELFF. CDR3 DNA: TGTGCCAGCCGATGGCTTGGACTAGCGGGGGAGAACACCGGGGAGCTGTTTTTT. The chain joins TRBV2 to TRBJ2-2; 13 nucleotides match TRBD2. CDR3 length: 18 residues. V was clipped by 8 bases and J by 1 base; unmatched bases: 10. Germline V gene lookup returns CDR1 SNHLY and CDR2 FYNNEI. Full variable domain (remainder filled in from reference TRBV2 and TRBJ2-2): EPEVTQTPSHQVTQMGQEVILRCVPISNHLYFYWYRQILGQKVEFLVSFYNNEISEKSEIFDDQFSVERPDGSNFTLKIRSTKLEDSAMYFCASRWLGLAGENTGELFFGEGSRLTVL.

The rearrangement uses TRBV10-3 and TRBJ2-5; weak D call: TRBD2 (7 bases). The CDR3 contains 15 residues. Trimming removed 0 bases from V and 6 bases from J, with 14 bases in between. Germline V CDR1 and CDR2: ENHRY, SYGVKD. CDR3 in amino acids: CAISESSGGGKTQYF. The CDR3 DNA sequence: TGTGCCATCAGTGAGTCGTCGGGGGGCGGGAAGACCCAGTACTTC.